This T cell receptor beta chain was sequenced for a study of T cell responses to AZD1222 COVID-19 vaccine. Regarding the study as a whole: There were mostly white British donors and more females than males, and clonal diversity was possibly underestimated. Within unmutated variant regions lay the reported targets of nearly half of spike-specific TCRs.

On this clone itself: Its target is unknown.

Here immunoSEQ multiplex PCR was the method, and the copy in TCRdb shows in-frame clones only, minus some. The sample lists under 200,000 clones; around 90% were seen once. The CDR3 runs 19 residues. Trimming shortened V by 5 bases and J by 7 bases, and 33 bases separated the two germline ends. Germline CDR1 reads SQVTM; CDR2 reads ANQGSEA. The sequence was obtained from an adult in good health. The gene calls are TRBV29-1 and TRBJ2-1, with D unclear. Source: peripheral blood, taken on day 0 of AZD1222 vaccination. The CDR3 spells CSVFLIGERSRRLGNEQFF. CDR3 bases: TGCAGCGTTTTTCTGATCGGTGAACGGAGCCGCCGTTTGGGGAATGAGCAGTTCTTC.